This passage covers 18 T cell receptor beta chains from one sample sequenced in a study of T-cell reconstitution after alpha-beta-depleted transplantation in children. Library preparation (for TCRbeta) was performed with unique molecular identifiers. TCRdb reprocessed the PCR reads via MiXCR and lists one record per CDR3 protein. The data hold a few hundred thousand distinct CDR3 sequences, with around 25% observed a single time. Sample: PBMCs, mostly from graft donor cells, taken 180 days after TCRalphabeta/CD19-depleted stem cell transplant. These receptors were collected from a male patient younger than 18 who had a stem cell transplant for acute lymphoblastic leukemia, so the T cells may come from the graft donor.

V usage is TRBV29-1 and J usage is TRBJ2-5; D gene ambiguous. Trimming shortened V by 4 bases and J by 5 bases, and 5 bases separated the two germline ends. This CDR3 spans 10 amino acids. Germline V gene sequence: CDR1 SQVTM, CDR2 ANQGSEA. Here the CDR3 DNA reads TGCAGCGTTGTAGACGAGACCCAGTACTTC. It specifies CSVVDETQYF.

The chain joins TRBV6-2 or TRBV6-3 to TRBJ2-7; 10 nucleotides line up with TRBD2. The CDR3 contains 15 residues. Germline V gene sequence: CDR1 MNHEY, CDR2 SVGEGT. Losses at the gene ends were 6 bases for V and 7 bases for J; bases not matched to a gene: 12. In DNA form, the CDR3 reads TGTGCCAGCAGGGGACTAGCGTTTAGAAAGGGGGAGCAGTACTTC. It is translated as CASRGLAFRKGEQYF.

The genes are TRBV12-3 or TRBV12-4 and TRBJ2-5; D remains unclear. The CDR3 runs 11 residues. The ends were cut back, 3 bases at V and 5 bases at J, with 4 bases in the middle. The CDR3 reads CASSFWETQYF. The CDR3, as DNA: TGTGCCAGCAGTTTCTGGGAGACCCAGTACTTC.

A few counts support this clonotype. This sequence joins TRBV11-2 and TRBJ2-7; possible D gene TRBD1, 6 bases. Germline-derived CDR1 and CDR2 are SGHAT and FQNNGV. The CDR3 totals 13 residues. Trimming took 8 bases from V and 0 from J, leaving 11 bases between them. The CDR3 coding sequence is TGTGCCAGCCGTCAAGGGGGCTCCTACGAGCAGTACTTC. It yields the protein CASRQGGSYEQYF.

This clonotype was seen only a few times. The CDR3 nucleotides are TGTGCCAGCAGCTTAAATCCGGGAGTAGGCTACGAGCAGTACTTC. Its protein is CASSLNPGVGYEQYF. This chain links TRBV7-3 with TRBJ2-7, with a tentative D call TRBD2 (6 bases). The CDR3 totals 15 residues. V was pared by 1 base and J by 3 bases, with 13 bases between. Germline V gene sequence: CDR1 SGHTA, CDR2 FQGTGA.

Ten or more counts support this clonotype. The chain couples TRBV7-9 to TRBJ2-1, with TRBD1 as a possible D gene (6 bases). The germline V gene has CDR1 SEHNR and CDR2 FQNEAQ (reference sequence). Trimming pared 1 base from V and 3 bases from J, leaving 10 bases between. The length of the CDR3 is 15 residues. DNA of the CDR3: TGTGCCAGCAGCTTAGGGCAGGGGTTCTACAATGAGCAGTTCTTC. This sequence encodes CASSLGQGFYNEQFF.

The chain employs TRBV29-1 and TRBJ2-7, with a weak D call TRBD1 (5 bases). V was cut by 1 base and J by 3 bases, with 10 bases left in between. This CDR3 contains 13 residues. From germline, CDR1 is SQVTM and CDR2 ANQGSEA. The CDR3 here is CSVEAGALYEQYF. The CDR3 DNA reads TGCAGCGTTGAAGCTGGGGCCCTCTACGAGCAGTACTTC.

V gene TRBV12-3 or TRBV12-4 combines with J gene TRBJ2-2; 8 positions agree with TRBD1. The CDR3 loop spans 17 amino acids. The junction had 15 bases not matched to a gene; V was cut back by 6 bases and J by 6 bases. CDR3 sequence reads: CASSQTVGQGEAGELFF. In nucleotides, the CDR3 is TGTGCCAGCAGCCAGACCGTTGGACAGGGTGAGGCCGGGGAGCTGTTTTTT.

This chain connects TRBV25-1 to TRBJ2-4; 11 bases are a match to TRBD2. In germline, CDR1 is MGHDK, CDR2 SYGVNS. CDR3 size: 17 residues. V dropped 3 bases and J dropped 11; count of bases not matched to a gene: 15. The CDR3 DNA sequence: TGTGCCAGCAGTGAGGGAGTAGCGGGAGGGCCCATCCTAGTTCAGTACTTC. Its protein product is CASSEGVAGGPILVQYF. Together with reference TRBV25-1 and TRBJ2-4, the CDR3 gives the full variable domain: EADIYQTPRYLVIGTGKKITLECSQTMGHDKMYWYQQDPGMELHLIHYSYGVNSTEKGDLSSESTVSRIRTEHFPLTLESARPSHTSQYLCASSEGVAGGPILVQYFGAGTRLSVL.

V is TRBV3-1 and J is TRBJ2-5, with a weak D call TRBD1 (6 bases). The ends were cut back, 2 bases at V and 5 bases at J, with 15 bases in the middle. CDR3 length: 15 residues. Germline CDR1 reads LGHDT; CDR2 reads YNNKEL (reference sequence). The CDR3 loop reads CASSQTQQGRETQYF. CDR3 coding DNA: TGTGCCAGCAGCCAAACTCAACAGGGACGGGAGACCCAGTACTTC.

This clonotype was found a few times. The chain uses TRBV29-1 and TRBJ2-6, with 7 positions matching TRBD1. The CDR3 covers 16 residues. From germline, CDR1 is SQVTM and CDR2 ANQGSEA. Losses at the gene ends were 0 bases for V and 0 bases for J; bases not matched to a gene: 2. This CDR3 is CSVEDWDSSGANVLTF. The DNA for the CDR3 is TGCAGCGTTGAAGATTGGGACAGCTCTGGGGCCAACGTCCTGACTTTC.

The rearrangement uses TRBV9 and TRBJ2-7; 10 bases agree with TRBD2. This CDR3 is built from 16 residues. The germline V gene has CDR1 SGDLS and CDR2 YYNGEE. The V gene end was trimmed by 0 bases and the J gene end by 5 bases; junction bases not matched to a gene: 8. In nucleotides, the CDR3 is TGTGCCAGCAGCGTAGGTCTAGCGGGAGTCGGTCACGAGCAGTACTTC. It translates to CASSVGLAGVGHEQYF.

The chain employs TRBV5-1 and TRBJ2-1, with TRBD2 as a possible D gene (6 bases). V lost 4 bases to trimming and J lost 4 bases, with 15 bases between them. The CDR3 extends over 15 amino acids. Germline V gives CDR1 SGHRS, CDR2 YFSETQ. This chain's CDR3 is CASSQEGFNYNEQFF. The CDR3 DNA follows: TGCGCCAGCAGCCAGGAGGGATTCAATTACAATGAGCAGTTCTTC. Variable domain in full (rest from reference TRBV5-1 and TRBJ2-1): KAGVTQTPRYLIKTRGQQVTLSCSPISGHRSVSWYQQTPGQGLQFLFEYFSETQRNKGNFPGRFSGRQFSNSRSEMNVSTLELGDSALYLCASSQEGFNYNEQFFGPGTRLTVL.

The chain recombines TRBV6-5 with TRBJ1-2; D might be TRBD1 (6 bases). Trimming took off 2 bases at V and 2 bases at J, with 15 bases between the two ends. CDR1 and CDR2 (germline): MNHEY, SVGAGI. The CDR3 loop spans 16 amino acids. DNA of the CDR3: TGTGCCAGCAGTTACGGACAGCCCAGCGGCAACTATGGCTACACCTTC. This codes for CASSYGQPSGNYGYTF.

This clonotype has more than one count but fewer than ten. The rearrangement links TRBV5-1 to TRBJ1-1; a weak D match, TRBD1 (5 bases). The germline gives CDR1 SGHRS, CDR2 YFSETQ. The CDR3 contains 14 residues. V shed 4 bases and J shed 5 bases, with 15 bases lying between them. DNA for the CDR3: TGCGCCAGCAGCGGGCGTTTAGGGACGACTGAAGCTTTCTTT. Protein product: CASSGRLGTTEAFF. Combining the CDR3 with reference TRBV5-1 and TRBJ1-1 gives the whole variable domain KAGVTQTPRYLIKTRGQQVTLSCSPISGHRSVSWYQQTPGQGLQFLFEYFSETQRNKGNFPGRFSGRQFSNSRSEMNVSTLELGDSALYLCASSGRLGTTEAFFGQGTRLTVV.

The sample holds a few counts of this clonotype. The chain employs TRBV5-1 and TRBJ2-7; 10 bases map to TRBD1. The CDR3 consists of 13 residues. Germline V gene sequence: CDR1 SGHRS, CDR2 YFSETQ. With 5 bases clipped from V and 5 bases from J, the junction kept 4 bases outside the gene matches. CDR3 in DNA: TGCGCCAGCAGAGGGACAGGGGTCAACGAGCAGTACTTC. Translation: CASRGTGVNEQYF. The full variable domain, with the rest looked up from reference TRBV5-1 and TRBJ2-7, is KAGVTQTPRYLIKTRGQQVTLSCSPISGHRSVSWYQQTPGQGLQFLFEYFSETQRNKGNFPGRFSGRQFSNSRSEMNVSTLELGDSALYLCASRGTGVNEQYFGPGTRLTVT.

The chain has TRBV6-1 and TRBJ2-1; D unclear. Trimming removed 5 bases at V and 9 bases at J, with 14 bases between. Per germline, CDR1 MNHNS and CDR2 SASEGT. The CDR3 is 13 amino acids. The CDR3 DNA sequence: TGTGCCAGCAGTCTCAGATTTGGTAGTGAGCAGTTCTTC. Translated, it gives CASSLRFGSEQFF.

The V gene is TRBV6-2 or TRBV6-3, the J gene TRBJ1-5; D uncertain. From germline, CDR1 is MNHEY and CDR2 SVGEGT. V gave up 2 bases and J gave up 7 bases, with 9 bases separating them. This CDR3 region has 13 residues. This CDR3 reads CASSYQVRQPQHF. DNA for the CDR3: TGTGCCAGCAGTTACCAGGTGCGGCAGCCCCAGCATTTT.